Listed here is a single TCR beta chain. In the same sample, other DNA sequences code for this CDR3. The J segment lost 2 bases and the V segment lost 3 bases, leaving 5 bases of the junction unmatched. CDR1 is MNHEY and CDR2 is SMNVEV in the germline V gene (reference sequence). The CDR3 is 15 amino acids. This record comes from a study of blood T cell repertoires in COVID-19. Assay used: immunoSEQ multiplex PCR; TCRdb lists only in-frame clones, some missing. This table has approximately 110,000 clones, roughly 85% appearing once. The sequenced material came from peripheral blood. V usage is TRBV27 and J usage is TRBJ2-3, with 7 bases fitting TRBD2. This TCR was sampled from a man aged 35-49 years with acute or convalescent COVID-19. CDR3 coding DNA: TGTGCCAGCAGTTTGAGGGAGGGCCTCACAGATACGCAGTATTTT. It translates to CASSLREGLTDTQYF.